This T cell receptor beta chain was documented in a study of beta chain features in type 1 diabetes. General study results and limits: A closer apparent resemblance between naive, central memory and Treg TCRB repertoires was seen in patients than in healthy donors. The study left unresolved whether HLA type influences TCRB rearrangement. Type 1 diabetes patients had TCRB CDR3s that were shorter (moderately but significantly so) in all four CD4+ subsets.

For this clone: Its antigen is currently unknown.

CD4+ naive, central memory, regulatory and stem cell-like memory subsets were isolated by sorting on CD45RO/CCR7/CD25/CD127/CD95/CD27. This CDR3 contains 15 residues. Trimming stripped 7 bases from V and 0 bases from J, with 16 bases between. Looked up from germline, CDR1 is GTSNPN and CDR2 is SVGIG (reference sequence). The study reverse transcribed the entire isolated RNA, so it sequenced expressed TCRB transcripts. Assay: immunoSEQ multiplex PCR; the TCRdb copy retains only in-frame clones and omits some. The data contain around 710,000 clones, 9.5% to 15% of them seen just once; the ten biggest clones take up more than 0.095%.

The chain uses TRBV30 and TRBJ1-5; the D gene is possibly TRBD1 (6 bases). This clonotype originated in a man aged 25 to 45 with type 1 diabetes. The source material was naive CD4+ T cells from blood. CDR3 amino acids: CALNQGSYSNQPQHF. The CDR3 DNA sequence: TGTGCCTTAAATCAGGGGTCATATAGCAATCAGCCCCAGCATTTT.